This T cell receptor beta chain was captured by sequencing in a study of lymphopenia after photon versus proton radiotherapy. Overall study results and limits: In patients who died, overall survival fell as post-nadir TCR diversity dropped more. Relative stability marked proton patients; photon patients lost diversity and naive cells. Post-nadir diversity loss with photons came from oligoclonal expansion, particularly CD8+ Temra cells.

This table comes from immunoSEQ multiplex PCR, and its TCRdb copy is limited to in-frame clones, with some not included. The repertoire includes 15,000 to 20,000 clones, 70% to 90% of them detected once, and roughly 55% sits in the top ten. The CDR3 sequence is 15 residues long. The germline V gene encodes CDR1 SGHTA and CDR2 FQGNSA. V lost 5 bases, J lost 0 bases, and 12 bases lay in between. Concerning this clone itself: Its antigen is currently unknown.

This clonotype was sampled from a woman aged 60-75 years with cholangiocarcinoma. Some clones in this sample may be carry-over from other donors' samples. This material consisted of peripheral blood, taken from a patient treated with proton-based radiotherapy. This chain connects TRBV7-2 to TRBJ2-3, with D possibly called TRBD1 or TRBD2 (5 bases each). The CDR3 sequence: CASSRNRDSTDTQYF. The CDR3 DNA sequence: TGTGCCAGCAGCCGCAATAGGGACAGCACAGATACGCAGTATTTT.